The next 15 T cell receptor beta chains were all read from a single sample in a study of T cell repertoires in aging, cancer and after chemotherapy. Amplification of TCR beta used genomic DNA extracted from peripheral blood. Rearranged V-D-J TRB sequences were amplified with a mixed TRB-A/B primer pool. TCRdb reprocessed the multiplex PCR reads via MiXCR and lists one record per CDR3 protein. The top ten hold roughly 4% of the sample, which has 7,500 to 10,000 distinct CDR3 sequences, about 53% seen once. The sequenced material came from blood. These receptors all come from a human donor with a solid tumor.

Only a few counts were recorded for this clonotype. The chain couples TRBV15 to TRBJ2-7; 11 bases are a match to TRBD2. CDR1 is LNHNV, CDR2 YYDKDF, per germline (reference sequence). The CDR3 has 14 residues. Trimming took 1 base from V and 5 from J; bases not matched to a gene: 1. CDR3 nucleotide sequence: TGTGCCACCAGCAGAGCACTAGCGGGAGACGAGCAGTACTTC. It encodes CATSRALAGDEQYF. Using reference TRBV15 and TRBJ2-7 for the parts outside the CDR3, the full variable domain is DAMVIQNPRYQVTQFGKPVTLSCSQTLNHNVMYWYQQKSSQAPKLLFHYYDKDFNNEADTPDNFQSRRPNTSFCFLDIRSPGLGDTAMYLCATSRALAGDEQYFGPGTRLTVT.

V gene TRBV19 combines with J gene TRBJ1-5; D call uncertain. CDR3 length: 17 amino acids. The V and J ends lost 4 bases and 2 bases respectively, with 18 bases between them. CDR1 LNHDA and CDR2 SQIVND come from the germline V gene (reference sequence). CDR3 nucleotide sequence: TGTGCCAGTAGTACGTCCATGAGCAGCCGGGGCAATCAGCCCCAGCATTTT. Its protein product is CASSTSMSSRGNQPQHF.

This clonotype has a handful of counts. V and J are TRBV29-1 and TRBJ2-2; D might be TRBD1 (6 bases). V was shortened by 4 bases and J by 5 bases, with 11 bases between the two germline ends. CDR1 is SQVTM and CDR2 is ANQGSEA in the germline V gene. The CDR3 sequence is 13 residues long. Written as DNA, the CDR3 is TGCAGCGTTGGGTCAGGGGAGACCGGGGAGCTGTTTTTT. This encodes CSVGSGETGELFF.

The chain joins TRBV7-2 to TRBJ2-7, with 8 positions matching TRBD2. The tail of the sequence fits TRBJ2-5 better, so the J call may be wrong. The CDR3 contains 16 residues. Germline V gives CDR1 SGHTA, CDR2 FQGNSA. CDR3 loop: CASSLVSSGPQETQYF. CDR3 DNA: TGTGCCAGCAGCTTAGTGTCTAGCGGGCCCCAAGAGACCCAGTACTTC.

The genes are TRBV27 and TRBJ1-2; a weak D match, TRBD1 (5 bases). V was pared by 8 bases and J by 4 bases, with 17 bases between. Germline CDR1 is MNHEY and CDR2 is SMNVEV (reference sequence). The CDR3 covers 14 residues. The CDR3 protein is CASPQTRESYGYTF. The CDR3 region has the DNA TGTGCCAGCCCACAAACCAGGGAGAGCTATGGCTACACCTTC.

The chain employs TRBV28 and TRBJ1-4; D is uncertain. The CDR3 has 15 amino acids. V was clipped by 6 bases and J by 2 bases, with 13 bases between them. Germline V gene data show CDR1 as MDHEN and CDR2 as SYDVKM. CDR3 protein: CASSHRLGTNEKLFF. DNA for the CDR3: TGTGCCAGCAGCCACCGCCTGGGGACTAATGAAAAACTGTTTTTT.

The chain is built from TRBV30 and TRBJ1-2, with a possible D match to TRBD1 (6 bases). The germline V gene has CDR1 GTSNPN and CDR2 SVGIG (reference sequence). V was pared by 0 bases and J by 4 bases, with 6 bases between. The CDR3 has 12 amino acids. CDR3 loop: CAWSVTGYGYTF. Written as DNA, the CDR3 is TGTGCCTGGAGTGTGACAGGCTATGGCTACACCTTC.

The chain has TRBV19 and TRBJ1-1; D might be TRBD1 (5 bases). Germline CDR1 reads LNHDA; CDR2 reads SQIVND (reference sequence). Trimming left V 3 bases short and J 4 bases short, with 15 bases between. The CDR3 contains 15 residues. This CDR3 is CASSIVQGGTTEAFF. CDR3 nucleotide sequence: TGTGCCAGTAGTATCGTTCAGGGTGGGACCACTGAAGCTTTCTTT. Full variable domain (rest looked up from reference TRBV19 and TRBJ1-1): DGGITQSPKYLFRKEGQNVTLSCEQNLNHDAMYWYRQDPGQGLRLIYYSQIVNDFQKGDIAEGYSVSREKKESFPLTVTSAQKNPTAFYLCASSIVQGGTTEAFFGQGTRLTVV.

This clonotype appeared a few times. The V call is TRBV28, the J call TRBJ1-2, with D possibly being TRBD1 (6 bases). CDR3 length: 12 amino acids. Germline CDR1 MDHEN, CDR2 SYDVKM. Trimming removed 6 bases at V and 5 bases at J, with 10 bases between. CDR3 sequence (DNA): TGTGCCAGCAGATCGACAGGTTATGGCTACACCTTC. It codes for CASRSTGYGYTF.

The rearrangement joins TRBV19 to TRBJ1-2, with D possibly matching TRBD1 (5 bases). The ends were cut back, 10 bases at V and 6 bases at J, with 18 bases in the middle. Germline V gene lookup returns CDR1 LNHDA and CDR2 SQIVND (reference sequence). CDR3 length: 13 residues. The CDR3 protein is CATSTGANNGYTF. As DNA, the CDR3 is TGTGCCACCTCAACCGGGGCAAATAATGGCTACACCTTC. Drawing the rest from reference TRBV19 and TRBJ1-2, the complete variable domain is DGGITQSPKYLFRKEGQNVTLSCEQNLNHDAMYWYRQDPGQGLRLIYYSQIVNDFQKGDIAEGYSVSREKKESFPLTVTSAQKNPTAFYLCATSTGANNGYTFGSGTRLTVV.

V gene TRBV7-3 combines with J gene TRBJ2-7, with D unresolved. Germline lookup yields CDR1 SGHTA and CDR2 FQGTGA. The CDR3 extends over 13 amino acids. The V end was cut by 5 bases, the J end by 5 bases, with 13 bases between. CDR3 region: CASSPQLGHEQYF. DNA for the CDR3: TGTGCCAGCAGCCCACAGTTGGGCCACGAGCAGTACTTC.

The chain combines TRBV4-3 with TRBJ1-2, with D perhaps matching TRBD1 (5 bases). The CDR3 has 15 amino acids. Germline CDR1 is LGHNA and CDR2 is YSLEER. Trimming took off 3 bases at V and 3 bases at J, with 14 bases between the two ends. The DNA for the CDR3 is TGCGCCAGCAGCCAGCAAGGGGTCCCACACTATGGCTACACCTTC. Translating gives CASSQQGVPHYGYTF.

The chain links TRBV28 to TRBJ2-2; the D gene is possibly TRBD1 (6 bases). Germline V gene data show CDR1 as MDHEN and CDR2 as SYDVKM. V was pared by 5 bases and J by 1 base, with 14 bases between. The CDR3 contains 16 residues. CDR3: CASSLIGQLNTGELFF. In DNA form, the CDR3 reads TGTGCCAGCAGTCTCATCGGACAGCTGAACACCGGGGAGCTGTTTTTT.

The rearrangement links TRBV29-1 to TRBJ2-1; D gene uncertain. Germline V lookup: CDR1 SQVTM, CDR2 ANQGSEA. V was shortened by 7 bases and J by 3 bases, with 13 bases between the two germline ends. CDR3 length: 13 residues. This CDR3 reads CSAQGPLYNEQFF. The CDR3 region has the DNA TGCAGCGCCCAAGGACCGCTCTACAATGAGCAGTTCTTC.

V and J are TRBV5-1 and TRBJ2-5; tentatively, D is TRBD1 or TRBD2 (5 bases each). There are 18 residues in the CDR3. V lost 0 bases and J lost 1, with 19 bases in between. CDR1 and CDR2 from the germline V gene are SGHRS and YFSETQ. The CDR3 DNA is TGCGCCAGCAGCTTGGCCAGCCGGGGCAGGGTAATCCAAGAGACCCAGTACTTC. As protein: CASSLASRGRVIQETQYF.